The rows below give T cell receptor beta chains drawn from one sample of a study of control samples from healthy donors and cancer patients. Assay: immunoSEQ multiplex PCR; the TCRdb copy retains only in-frame clones and omits some. There are 130,000 to 150,000 clones in the sample; 93% occur only once, and 4.5% to 6% lies in the top ten. The source material was blood. All receptors come from a man younger than 30 in good health. The CDR3 runs from the conserved cysteine through the conserved F or W. The D gene is left open where the match is weak. Clone size appears in some rows only: once, few, many, or a class for an expanded clone.

D: TRBD2
size: .
V: TRBV5-4
J: TRBJ2-1
CDR3: CASSPRTSGAYNEQFF
DNA: TGTGCCAGCAGCCCACGGACTAGCGGGGCTTACAATGAGCAGTTCTTC

D: TRBD1
size: .
V: TRBV7-9
J: TRBJ1-5
CDR3: CASSLATGNQPQHF
DNA: TGTGCCAGCAGCCTCGCGACAGGGAATCAGCCCCAGCATTTT

D: TRBD2
size: .
V: TRBV3-1/TRBV3-2
J: TRBJ2-2
CDR3: CASSPSGGDAGELFF
DNA: TGTGCCAGCAGCCCAAGCGGGGGGGATGCCGGGGAGCTGTTTTTT

D: TRBD1
size: .
V: TRBV28
J: TRBJ1-4
CDR3: CASKFSTGTGMEKLFF
DNA: TGTGCCAGCAAATTCTCGACCGGGACAGGGATGGAAAAACTGTTTTTT

D: TRBD2
size: .
V: TRBV5-6
J: TRBJ2-3
CDR3: CASTLSSGGQDTQYF
DNA: TGTGCCAGCACCTTATCGTCGGGGGGGCAAGATACGCAGTATTTT

D: .
size: .
V: TRBV5-1
J: TRBJ1-2
CDR3: CASSLVGQPQLYGYTF
DNA: TGCGCCAGCAGCTTAGTTGGACAGCCACAACTCTATGGCTACACCTTC

D: TRBD2
size: once
V: TRBV27
J: TRBJ2-7
CDR3: CASSPIPREIYEQYF
DNA: TGTGCCAGCAGTCCGATACCGCGGGAGATCTACGAGCAGTACTTC

D: TRBD2
size: .
V: TRBV11-2
J: TRBJ2-1
CDR3: CASSLVGTSVRKYNEQFF
DNA: TGTGCCAGCAGCTTAGTCGGGACTAGCGTTCGAAAATACAATGAGCAGTTCTTC

D: TRBD2
size: .
V: TRBV27
J: TRBJ2-7
CDR3: CASSLRIAGRYEQYF
DNA: TGTGCCAGCAGTTTAAGGATAGCGGGGAGGTACGAGCAGTACTTC

D: .
size: .
V: TRBV30
J: TRBJ1-2
CDR3: CAWTGGSTPNYGYTF
DNA: TGTGCCTGGACGGGTGGGTCGACTCCAAACTATGGCTACACCTTC

D: .
size: .
V: TRBV19
J: TRBJ2-3
CDR3: CASSINGAPDTQYF
DNA: TGTGCCAGTAGTATAAATGGGGCCCCAGATACGCAGTATTTT

D: TRBD1
size: once
V: TRBV27
J: TRBJ1-2
CDR3: CASSLGGALYGYTF
DNA: TGTGCCAGCAGCCTAGGGGGCGCTCTCTATGGCTACACCTTC

D: .
size: .
V: TRBV6-5
J: TRBJ1-1
CDR3: CASRSGTEAFF
DNA: TGTGCCAGCAGATCGGGGACTGAAGCTTTCTTT

D: TRBD1
size: .
V: TRBV6-5
J: TRBJ1-5
CDR3: CASGRGQGNPQHF
DNA: TGTGCCAGCGGGAGAGGACAGGGGAACCCCCAGCATTTT

D: TRBD1
size: .
V: TRBV5-1
J: TRBJ1-4
CDR3: CASTGGQAYNEKLFF
DNA: TGCGCCAGCACGGGGGGACAGGCCTATAATGAAAAACTGTTTTTT

D: .
size: .
V: TRBV29-1
J: TRBJ1-1
CDR3: CSVAPGSLSEAFF
DNA: TGCAGCGTTGCTCCAGGGTCTCTCTCTGAAGCTTTCTTT

D: .
size: .
V: TRBV11-1
J: TRBJ1-6
CDR3: CASSFGSGSPLHF
DNA: TGTGCCAGCAGCTTCGGCAGCGGATCACCCCTCCACTTT

D: TRBD1
size: .
V: TRBV9
J: TRBJ1-6
CDR3: CASQTGNSPLHF
DNA: TGTGCCAGCCAGACAGGGAATTCACCCCTCCACTTT

D: TRBD1
size: .
V: TRBV24-1
J: TRBJ1-3
CDR3: CATREDRGNTIYF
DNA: TGTGCCACCAGAGAGGACAGGGGAAACACCATATATTTT

D: .
size: .
V: TRBV5-1
J: TRBJ1-2
CDR3: CASSPIASVDPNYGYTF
DNA: TGCGCCAGCAGCCCGATTGCGTCGGTTGATCCTAACTATGGCTACACCTTC

D: TRBD1
size: .
V: TRBV20-1
J: TRBJ1-3
CDR3: CSASRGQMGNTIYF
DNA: TGCAGTGCTAGTAGGGGACAGATGGGAAACACCATATATTTT

D: .
size: .
V: TRBV24-1
J: TRBJ2-1
CDR3: CATSDSGIGSYNEQFF
DNA: TGTGCCACCAGTGATTCCGGGATCGGCTCCTACAATGAGCAGTTCTTC

D: .
size: once
V: TRBV4-1
J: TRBJ2-7
CDR3: CASSHGNGQSYEQYF
DNA: TGCGCCAGCAGCCATGGGAATGGACAGTCCTACGAGCAGTACTTC

D: .
size: .
V: TRBV29-1
J: TRBJ2-1
CDR3: CSVGRAADSYNEQFF
DNA: TGCAGCGTTGGGCGGGCGGCAGACTCCTACAATGAGCAGTTCTTC

D: TRBD2
size: .
V: TRBV19
J: TRBJ2-1
CDR3: CASSLRTRYDNEQFF
DNA: TGTGCCAGTAGTCTAAGGACTAGATATGACAATGAGCAGTTCTTC

D: TRBD2
size: .
V: TRBV19
J: TRBJ2-3
CDR3: CATAEVAGVDTQYF
DNA: TGTGCCACGGCCGAGGTAGCGGGAGTAGATACGCAGTATTTT

D: .
size: .
V: TRBV6-5
J: TRBJ1-5
CDR3: CASSSDSRLQPQHF
DNA: TGTGCCAGCAGTTCCGACAGCCGCTTGCAGCCCCAGCATTTT